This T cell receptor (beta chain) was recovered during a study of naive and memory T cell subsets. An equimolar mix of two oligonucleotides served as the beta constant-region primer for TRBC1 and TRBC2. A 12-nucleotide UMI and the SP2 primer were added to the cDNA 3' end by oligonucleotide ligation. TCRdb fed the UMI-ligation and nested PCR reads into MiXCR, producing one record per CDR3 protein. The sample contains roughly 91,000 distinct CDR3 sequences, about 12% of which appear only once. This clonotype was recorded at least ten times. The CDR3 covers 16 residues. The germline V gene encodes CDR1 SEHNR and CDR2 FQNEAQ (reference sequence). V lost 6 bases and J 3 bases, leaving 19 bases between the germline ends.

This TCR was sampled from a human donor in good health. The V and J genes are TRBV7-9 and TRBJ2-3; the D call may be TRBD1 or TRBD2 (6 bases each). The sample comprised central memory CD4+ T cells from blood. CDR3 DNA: TGTGCCAGCAGACCCAAACCGGGGGCAGAAACAGATACGCAGTATTTT. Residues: CASRPKPGAETDTQYF.